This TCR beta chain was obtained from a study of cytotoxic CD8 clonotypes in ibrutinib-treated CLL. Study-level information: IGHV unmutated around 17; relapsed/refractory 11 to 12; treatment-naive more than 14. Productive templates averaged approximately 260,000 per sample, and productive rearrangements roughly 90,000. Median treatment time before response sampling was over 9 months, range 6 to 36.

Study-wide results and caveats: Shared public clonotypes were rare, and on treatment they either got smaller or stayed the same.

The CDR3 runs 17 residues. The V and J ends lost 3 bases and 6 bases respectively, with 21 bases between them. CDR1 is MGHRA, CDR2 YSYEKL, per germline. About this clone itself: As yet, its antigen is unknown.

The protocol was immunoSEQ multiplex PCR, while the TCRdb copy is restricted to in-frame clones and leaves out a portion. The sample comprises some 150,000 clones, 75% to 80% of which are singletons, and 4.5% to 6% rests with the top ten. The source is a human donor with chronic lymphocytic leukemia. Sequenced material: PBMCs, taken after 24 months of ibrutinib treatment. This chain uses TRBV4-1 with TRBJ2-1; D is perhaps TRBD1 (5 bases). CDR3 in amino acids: CASSHKGELKGFNEQFF. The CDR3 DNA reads TGCGCCAGCAGCCACAAAGGGGAACTCAAAGGGTTCAATGAGCAGTTCTTC.